The present entry profiles one TCR beta chain with its context. The target antigen is unknown. In the PCR, 60 Vbeta and 13 Jbeta primers were used. Using immunoSEQ multiplex PCR, the repertoire was profiled, and TCRdb retains in-frame clones only, with some absent. Among 150,000 to 200,000 clones listed, approximately 80% were seen once. The sample is drawn from a study of cytomegalovirus exposure and HLA in healthy donors. Overall study findings and caveats: The study flagged some 170 TCR beta chains as cytomegalovirus-associated. In an earlier analysis, productive rearrangement rates for most beta V segments clustered near 87% or 30%. A few of the chains that were CMV-associated were confirmed in vitro to be specific for CMV antigens. Analyzed later, most CMV-associated TCR beta chains appeared HLA-restricted.

The CDR3 has 14 residues. Trimming removed 1 base from V and 5 bases from J, with 12 bases in between. The V gene's germline CDR1 is SGHRS and CDR2 YFSETQ. Sequencing was carried out using PBMCs. The TCR sequence derives from a woman between 18 and 29 years old in good health and CMV-seropositive. This chain uses TRBV5-1 with TRBJ2-5; TRBD2 is a possible D gene (7 bases). DNA of the CDR3: TGCGCCAGCAGCTTGAAGGGGGGGGGTGAGACCCAGTACTTC. Its protein is CASSLKGGGETQYF.